Below are 23 T cell receptor beta chains sequenced from a single sample in a study of cytomegalovirus exposure and HLA in healthy donors. Repertoires were generated with immunoSEQ multiplex PCR, while TCRdb's copy carries only in-frame clones and drops some. The table has some 170,000 clones, roughly 90% seen once. The sequenced sample was PBMCs. These receptors all stem from a man aged 18-30 years in good health and CMV-seropositive.

This clone was counted many times. Other DNA sequences in this sample translate to the same CDR3. The chain is built from TRBV7-2 and TRBJ2-7; the D is unclear. The germline V gene encodes CDR1 SGHTA and CDR2 FQGNSA. Trimming removed 5 bases at V and 1 base at J, with 9 bases between. The CDR3 is made up of 13 amino acids. CDR3 sequence reads: CASSPRLSYEQYF. CDR3 nucleotides: TGTGCCAGCAGCCCGCGACTTTCCTACGAGCAGTACTTC.

The chain combines TRBV27 with TRBJ2-7; 7 bases line up with TRBD1. The V and J ends lost 6 bases and 4 bases, in that order; junction bases with no gene match: 12. The CDR3 is made up of 15 amino acids. From germline, CDR1 is MNHEY and CDR2 SMNVEV (reference sequence). The chain's CDR3 is CASRDGTVLPYEQYF. The CDR3 nucleotides are TGTGCCAGCAGAGATGGGACAGTCCTCCCTTACGAGCAGTACTTC.

The gene calls are TRBV5-1 and TRBJ2-5; D not certain. The germline gives CDR1 SGHRS, CDR2 YFSETQ. The CDR3 is 12 amino acids. V gave up 0 bases and J gave up 5 bases, with 5 bases separating them. The CDR3 protein is CASSLDEETQYF. The CDR3 coding sequence is TGCGCCAGCAGCTTGGATGAGGAGACCCAGTACTTC. The entire variable domain, with the rest obtained from reference TRBV5-1 and TRBJ2-5, is as follows: KAGVTQTPRYLIKTRGQQVTLSCSPISGHRSVSWYQQTPGQGLQFLFEYFSETQRNKGNFPGRFSGRQFSNSRSEMNVSTLELGDSALYLCASSLDEETQYFGPGTRLLVL.

The chain combines TRBV5-1 with TRBJ2-7, with 9 bases lining up with TRBD2. The CDR3 is 17 residues long. Germline CDR1 SGHRS, CDR2 YFSETQ. Trimming at V came to 2 bases and at J to 7 bases, leaving 16 bases not matched to a gene. CDR3 sequence: CASSFSLMASGISEQYF. The CDR3 DNA is TGCGCCAGCAGCTTTTCCCTTATGGCTAGCGGGATTAGTGAGCAGTACTTC.

This clone has only a few counts. J is TRBJ2-3 and V is TRBV6-1, with 9 bases aligning to TRBD2. After removal of 4 bases from V and 4 bases from J, the junction contained 3 bases not matched to a gene. The CDR3 is made up of 14 amino acids. CDR1 MNHNS and CDR2 SASEGT come from the germline V gene. CDR3 in DNA: TGTGCCAGCAGTGCCAGCGGGAGGCCAGATACGCAGTATTTT. This encodes CASSASGRPDTQYF.

The rearrangement uses TRBV6-1 and TRBJ1-2; 7 bases match TRBD1. Germline V CDR1 and CDR2: MNHNS, SASEGT. After removal of 3 bases from V and 2 bases from J, the junction contained 18 bases not matched to a gene. The CDR3 has 19 residues. CDR3 sequence: CASSDRPLGKGARNYGYTF. The CDR3 nucleotides are TGTGCCAGCAGTGATCGTCCACTTGGGAAGGGGGCGCGGAACTATGGCTACACCTTC.

V usage is TRBV2 and J usage is TRBJ2-3, with a weak D call TRBD1 (6 bases). The V end lost 10 bases, the J end lost 5 bases, and 13 bases lay between the germline ends. Germline CDR1 reads SNHLY; CDR2 reads FYNNEI. The CDR3 is made up of 12 amino acids. In DNA, the CDR3 is TGTGCCATACGGACAGTTGTAGATACGCAGTATTTT. It encodes CAIRTVVDTQYF.

The V call is TRBV7-6, the J call TRBJ1-1, with TRBD1 matching over 10 bases. After removal of 5 bases from V and 5 bases from J, the junction contained 8 bases not matched to a gene. The V gene's germline CDR1 is SGHVS and CDR2 FNYEAQ. The CDR3 is 15 residues long. CDR3 in amino acids: CASSALDRGGTEAFF. CDR3 coding DNA: TGTGCCAGCAGCGCCTTGGACAGGGGGGGGACTGAAGCTTTCTTT.

The CDR3 here is CASSHYSGGSYNEQFF. The DNA for the CDR3 is TGCGCCAGCAGCCACTATAGCGGGGGCTCCTACAATGAGCAGTTCTTC. The V call is TRBV4-1, the J call TRBJ2-1, with 9 bases aligning to TRBD2. The CDR3 contains 16 residues. V lost 3 bases to trimming and J lost 0 bases; unmatched junction nucleotides: 3. Per germline, CDR1 MGHRA and CDR2 YSYEKL.

The V gene is TRBV5-5, the J gene TRBJ2-2; tentative D call: TRBD2 (7 bases). Germline values: CDR1 SGHKS, CDR2 YYEKEE (reference sequence). There are 17 residues in the CDR3. Trimming stripped 5 bases from V and 4 bases from J, with 21 bases between. The CDR3 sequence: CASSWFNREGVTGELFF. DNA for the CDR3: TGTGCCAGCAGTTGGTTCAACAGGGAGGGGGTCACCGGGGAGCTGTTTTTT.

This chain links TRBV11-2 with TRBJ2-2, with 9 bases aligning to TRBD2. This CDR3 is 16 amino acids long. CDR1 is SGHAT, CDR2 FQNNGV, per germline. The J segment lost 7 bases and the V segment lost 7 bases, leaving 13 bases of the junction unmatched. DNA of the CDR3: TGTGCCAGCACCCTTGGTAGCGGGAGAAATGGCGGGGAGCTGTTTTTT. Translated, it gives CASTLGSGRNGGELFF.

The chain joins TRBV15 to TRBJ2-5; no firm D call. Trimming shortened V by 2 bases and J by 1 base, and 5 bases separated the two germline ends. CDR1 and CDR2 from the germline V gene are LNHNV and YYDKDF (reference sequence). The CDR3 length is 13 residues. The CDR3 sequence is CATSRQAQETQYF. CDR3 bases: TGTGCCACCAGCAGACAGGCCCAAGAGACCCAGTACTTC.

The chain has TRBV18 and TRBJ1-3; 7 nucleotides line up with TRBD1. Germline V CDR1 and CDR2: KGHSH, LQKENI. This CDR3 contains 15 residues. V was pared by 6 bases and J by 3 bases, with 8 bases of the junction left unmatched. CDR3 DNA: TGTGCCAGCTCGACAGGGTTATTCTTTGGAAACACCATATATTTT. Its translation is CASSTGLFFGNTIYF.

The chain uses TRBV13 and TRBJ2-1; TRBD2 matches 13 bases. The germline CDR1 and CDR2 sequences are PRHDT and FYEKMQ (reference sequence). The trim removed 5 bases at V and 5 bases at J, leaving 18 bases unmatched. The CDR3 runs 20 residues. The CDR3 nucleotides read TGTGCCAGCAGCCAGTGGGACGGAGAGGGACTAGCGGGATCAGACAATGAGCAGTTCTTC. Translating gives CASSQWDGEGLAGSDNEQFF.

The chain couples TRBV19 to TRBJ1-5; D gene uncertain. The CDR3 length is 13 residues. Trimming shortened V by 9 bases and J by 2 bases, and 11 bases separated the two germline ends. Looked up from germline, CDR1 is LNHDA and CDR2 is SQIVND (reference sequence). The CDR3 here is CASGLEGNQPQHF. CDR3 DNA: TGTGCCAGCGGCCTTGAGGGCAATCAGCCCCAGCATTTT.

This chain links TRBV29-1 with TRBJ2-7, with 10 nucleotides matching TRBD2. Germline V gene data show CDR1 as SQVTM and CDR2 as ANQGSEA. Germline trimming cut 0 bases from V and 0 bases from J; bases unmatched to any gene: 2. The CDR3 length is 15 residues. The chain's CDR3 is CSVEDPSGSSYEQYF. CDR3 nucleotides: TGCAGCGTTGAAGATCCTAGCGGGAGCTCCTACGAGCAGTACTTC.

The J gene is TRBJ2-1, the V gene TRBV30, with 10 positions matching TRBD2. The trim removed 8 bases at V and 5 bases at J, leaving 12 bases unmatched. The V gene's germline CDR1 is GTSNPN and CDR2 SVGIG (reference sequence). The CDR3 length is 15 residues. The CDR3 protein is CATLRGTSANNEQFF. CDR3 nucleotides: TGTGCCACGCTCAGGGGGACTAGCGCAAACAATGAGCAGTTCTTC.

For this clone: The junction departs from the called germline gene at one end, perhaps through a read error. The V and J genes are TRBV7-7 and TRBJ2-6, with 7 bases lining up with TRBD1. In germline, CDR1 is SSHAT, CDR2 FNYEAQ (reference sequence). The CDR3 is made up of 17 amino acids. The CDR3 spells CASSLRGQLLWANVLTF. The DNA for the CDR3 is TGTGCTAGCAGCTTACGGGGACAGCTCTTGTGGGCCAACGTCCTGACTTTC. Together with reference TRBV7-7 and TRBJ2-6, the CDR3 gives the full variable domain: GAGVSQSPRYKVTKRGQDVTLRCDPISSHATLYWYQQALGQGPEFLTYFNYEAQPDKSGLPSDRFSAERPEGSISTLTIQRTEQRDSAMYRCASSLRGQLLWANVLTFGAGSRLTVL.

The V and J genes are TRBV6-1 and TRBJ1-2; D gene ambiguous. Germline V gives CDR1 MNHNS, CDR2 SASEGT. The CDR3 extends over 16 amino acids. Between the trimmed V and J ends, which lost 2 bases and 8 bases, there was a span of 21 bases. CDR3 sequence: CASSESFGERTMGYTF. The CDR3 nucleotides read TGTGCCAGCAGTGAAAGTTTTGGGGAGAGGACGATGGGCTACACCTTC.

V gene TRBV6-6 combines with J gene TRBJ1-1; tentatively, D is TRBD1 (6 bases). Germline-derived CDR1 and CDR2 are MNHNY and SVGAGI (reference sequence). Trimming cost V 2 bases and J 8 bases, with 15 bases left between them. This CDR3 is 14 amino acids long. The CDR3 region has the DNA TGTGCCAGCAGTTACCAACAGGGATCCTTCGAAGCTTTCTTT. This sequence encodes CASSYQQGSFEAFF.

The V call is TRBV4-1, the J call TRBJ2-5, with 10 nucleotides matching TRBD2. The junction had 3 bases not matched to a gene; V was cut back by 0 bases and J by 5 bases. The CDR3 length is 15 residues. Germline V CDR1 and CDR2: MGHRA, YSYEKL. The CDR3 here is CASSQDSSGSETQYF. CDR3 bases: TGCGCCAGCAGCCAAGACTCTAGCGGGAGTGAGACCCAGTACTTC.

This clone has a single count. This rearrangement joins TRBV12-5 to TRBJ2-6; no firm D call. V gave up 1 base and J gave up 0 bases, with 10 bases separating them. CDR3 length equals 17 residues. The germline gives CDR1 LGHNT, CDR2 FRNRAP. The CDR3 DNA reads as TGTGCTAGTGGTTTGGACGACTTTTACTCTGGGGCCAACGTCCTGACTTTC. Translation: CASGLDDFYSGANVLTF.

The J gene is TRBJ1-2, the V gene TRBV28; D is unclear. Between the trimmed V and J ends, which lost 8 bases and 3 bases, there was a span of 10 bases. Germline-derived CDR1 and CDR2 are MDHEN and SYDVKM. This CDR3 is 12 amino acids long. As DNA, the CDR3 is TGTGCCAGCTTAATAGGAGACTATGGCTACACCTTC. This gives the protein CASLIGDYGYTF.